This entry describes one TCR beta chain. Its cognate antigen has yet to be identified. The input lacks base qualities; no much larger clone sits a single base away. The collaborating institutions used their own protocols to collect whole blood in K2EDTA tubes. For TCRbeta analysis, collaborators shipped samples as frozen whole blood, isolated PBMCs, or DNA extracted from either of those sample types. The source of the sample is a study of blood T cell repertoires in COVID-19 (TCRdb year 2020). About the investigation overall: Samples from collaborators originated in the United States, Italy and Spain and spanned both the acute and convalescent phases of COVID-19. A freely available public database, intended as a resource for researchers studying the immune response to SARS-CoV-2, is where the repertoires were released. The sample metadata nearly always contained a de-identified subject ID, COVID-19 status, age in years and sex. Samples came from the ongoing ImmuneRACE study (first 160 participants) plus 1,254 subjects from 6 global collaborators. The prospective study material was composed of cDNA or gDNA derived from T cells, B-cell-depleted T cells, or PBMCs. Where available, HLA class I and class II types were taken from metadata supplied by the sample provider and were not determined by assay-based typing. The dataset comprised deeply sampled blood TCRbeta repertoires from subjects exposed to, actively infected with, or recovered from COVID-19. What the work shows at the level of the full study, not this receptor alone: Clinical and demographic metadata were provided uncurated, with the amount varying by source and participant.

CDR1 and CDR2 are read off the germline V gene as SGHRS and YFSETQ. From cysteine to phenylalanine, the CDR3 is 18 amino acids long. Here the CDR3 DNA is all that survives: 54 bases in frame from base 1. V and J are trimmed by 4 bases and 4 bases, and the gene matches miss 10 bases of the junction. TCRbeta CDR3 regions were amplified from genomic DNA using the immunoSEQ Assay, a bias-controlled multiplex PCR. The paper's data handling went like this. Nucleated cell counts per sample were estimated from amplification of reference gene primers within the assay. Sequence reads were collapsed and filtered to measure the absolute abundance of every unique TCRbeta CDR3 rearrangement. For each sample, productive Simpson clonality was calculated as the square root of Simpson's diversity index over productive rearrangements. In TCRdb, the immuneACCESS table is reduced to in-frame sequences with V and J assigned. These tables do not hold every clone; where another copy was compared, an unresolved V gene accounts for under half, and the others remain unexplained. That table is the source of V, J and clone size, and D and trimming were worked out from the DNA. The sample table lists about 670,000 clones, 75% to 90% of them with a count of one. The ten largest clones represent around 0.3% of the sample.

The sequenced sample consisted of peripheral blood. The sequence is built from TRBV5-1 and TRBJ2-5; 16 central bases correspond to TRBD2. This receptor was taken from a woman younger than 30 with acute or convalescent COVID-19. In nucleotides, the sequence is TGCGCCAGCAGCCACGGGACTAGCGGGGGGGCAGGCGGAGAGACCCAGTACTTC. Its coded protein is CASSHGTSGGAGGETQYF. The full variable domain, with segments outside the CDR3 supplied by the reference TRBV5-1 and TRBJ2-5 proteins, appears as KAGVTQTPRYLIKTRGQQVTLSCSPISGHRSVSWYQQTPGQGLQFLFEYFSETQRNKGNFPGRFSGRQFSNSRSEMNVSTLELGDSALYLCASSHGTSGGAGGETQYFGPGTRLLVL.